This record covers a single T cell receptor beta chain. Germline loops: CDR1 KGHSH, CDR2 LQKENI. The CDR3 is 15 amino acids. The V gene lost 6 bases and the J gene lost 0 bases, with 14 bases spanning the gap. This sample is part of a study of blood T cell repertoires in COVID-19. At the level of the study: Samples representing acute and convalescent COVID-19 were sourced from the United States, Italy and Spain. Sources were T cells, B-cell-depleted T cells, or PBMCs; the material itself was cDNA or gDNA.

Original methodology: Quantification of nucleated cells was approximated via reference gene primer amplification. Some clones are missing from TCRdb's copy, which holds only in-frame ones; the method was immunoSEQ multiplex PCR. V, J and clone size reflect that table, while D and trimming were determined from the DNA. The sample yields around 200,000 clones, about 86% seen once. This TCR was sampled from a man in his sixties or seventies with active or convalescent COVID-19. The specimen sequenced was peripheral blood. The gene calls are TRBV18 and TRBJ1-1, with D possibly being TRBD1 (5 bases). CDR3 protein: CASSPVEGVNTEAFF. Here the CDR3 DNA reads TGTGCCAGCTCCCCTGTGGAAGGGGTGAACACTGAAGCTTTCTTT.